The rows below give T cell receptor beta chains drawn from one sample of a study of identical twins. Each CDR3 protein is one row after TCRdb ran MiXCR on the 5' RACE reads. The table lists over 200,000 distinct CDR3 sequences, about 6.7% of them singletons, with more than 12% in the top ten. These sequences were also reported in another study, on T cells expressing NK-cell markers.

Sequences were obtained from CD8+ T cells sorted from blood. These receptors came from a woman aged 18-29 years in good health. Both conserved end residues are part of each CDR3. D genes are given only for firm matches. The size field is filled for only some rows; it gives once, few, many or a size class.

TRBJ2-6 TRBV7-9 - - TGTGCCAGCAGCTTTAGTGAACTTCTCTCTGGGGCCAACGTCCTGACTTTC CASSFSELLSGANVLTF
TRBJ1-6 TRBV5-1 few - TGCGCCAGCAGCTTGGATCGGGGAGGGGGGTCACCCCTCCACTTT CASSLDRGGGSPLHF
TRBJ1-5 TRBV7-9 - TRBD1 TGTGCCGTGGGGACAGGAACCCTTTATCAGCCCCAGCATTTT CAVGTGTLYQPQHF
TRBJ2-1 TRBV14 few - TGTGCCAGCAGCCAAGATCTTGTGGGAGGGGGGGCGGAGCAGTTCTTC CASSQDLVGGGAEQFF
TRBJ2-2 TRBV12-3/TRBV12-4 many - TGTGCCAGCAGTTTAGCCCTGACGGGGAACACCGGGGAGCTGTTTTTT CASSLALTGNTGELFF
TRBJ2-1 TRBV6-6 many - TGTGCCAGCAGTTACTCAGGCGAGCAGTTCTTC CASSYSGEQFF
TRBJ2-2 TRBV3-1 few - TGTGCCAGCAGCCAAGGTTTGGACAATGAGGTCACCGGGGAGCTGTTTTTT CASSQGLDNEVTGELFF
TRBJ2-3 TRBV2 - TRBD2 TGTGCCAGCACCGCCTCTAGCGGGGGCACAGATACGGAGTATTTT CASTASSGGTDTEYF
TRBJ2-7 TRBV27 many - TGTGCCAGCAGTTTCACGGGGGAGTCCTACGAGCAGTACTTC CASSFTGESYEQYF
TRBJ2-2 TRBV19 many TRBD1 TGTGCCAGTACTCCCCCAGGGGGCGACACCGGGGAGCTGTTTTTT CASTPPGGDTGELFF
TRBJ1-4 TRBV12-3/TRBV12-4 many TRBD1 TGTGCCAGCAGTTTGACAGGGCCTAATGAAAAACTGTTTTTT CASSLTGPNEKLFF
TRBJ2-2 TRBV20-1 many TRBD2 TGCAGTGCTAGAGATCCAACTAGCGGGGGAGTTGACACCGGGGAGCTGTTTTTT CSARDPTSGGVDTGELFF
TRBJ2-6 TRBV12-3/TRBV12-4 few - TGTGCCAGCATTCGAGAGTCTGGGGCCAACGTCCTGACTTTC CASIRESGANVLTF
TRBJ1-1 TRBV25-1 many TRBD1 TGTGCCAGCCAATCGACAGGGAGCACTGAAGCTTTCTTT CASQSTGSTEAFF
TRBJ2-1 TRBV3-1 - TRBD2 TGTGCCAGCAGCCAAGGACTAGCGGGGGGCGTCTCCTACAATGAGCAGTTCTTC CASSQGLAGGVSYNEQFF
TRBJ2-7 TRBV2 few - TGTGCCAGCAGTGAGACAGAAACCTACGAGCAGTACTTC CASSETETYEQYF
TRBJ2-2 TRBV5-1 many TRBD2 TGCGCCAGCAGCTGGACTAGCGGGAGAACCGGGGAGCTGTTTTTT CASSWTSGRTGELFF
TRBJ1-6 TRBV18 - - TGTGCCAGCTCTCGAGACGGAAGCTCCTATAATTCACCCCTCCACTTT CASSRDGSSYNSPLHF
TRBJ1-1 TRBV20-1 few TRBD1 TGCAGTGCTAGAGGGACAGGGACCACTGAAGCTTTCTTT CSARGTGTTEAFF
TRBJ1-2 TRBV4-3 many - TGCGCCAGCAGCCAAGATGGATCTTACCTAGGAGGCTACACCTTC CASSQDGSYLGGYTF
TRBJ1-1 TRBV25-1 few TRBD1 TGTGCCAGCAGTGAATCAGGGGGAGGCACTGAAGCTTTCTTT CASSESGGGTEAFF
TRBJ1-1 TRBV3-1 - TRBD1 TGTGCCAGCAGGGACTCAGGGGGCAGCGCTGAAGCTTTCTTT CASRDSGGSAEAFF
TRBJ2-7 TRBV5-1 many - TGCGCCAGCCTGGGGCCCCAGGCCGAGCAGTACTTC CASLGPQAEQYF
TRBJ2-3 TRBV29-1 many - TGCAGCGTTGAGGGAAATACGCAGTATTTT CSVEGNTQYF
TRBJ2-1 TRBV25-1 - - TGTGCCAGCACTATTGGGACTTCCAATGAGCAGTTCTTC CASTIGTSNEQFF
TRBJ2-1 TRBV12-3/TRBV12-4 few TRBD2 TGTGCCAGCAGTTCTTCACTAGCGGGGACCTACAATGAGCAGTTCTTC CASSSSLAGTYNEQFF
TRBJ1-6 TRBV24-1 few - TGTGCCACCATTTCTGTCCGGTTTGGGGAGAATAATTCACCCCTCCACTTT CATISVRFGENNSPLHF
TRBJ2-1 TRBV7-6 - - TGTGCCAGCAGCCTTGGCTTAAACAATCAGCAGTTCTTC CASSLGLNNQQFF
TRBJ1-1 TRBV29-1 few TRBD1 TGCAGCGTGCTAACAGGGGAAAACACTGAAGCTTTCTTT CSVLTGENTEAFF
TRBJ1-2 TRBV29-1 many - TGCAGCGTTGACGTAGTCACCGTTTCACATGGCTACACCTTC CSVDVVTVSHGYTF
TRBJ2-3 TRBV15 few TRBD1 TGTGCCACCAGCGGCGATGATGTGGGACAGGACACAGATACGCAGTATTTT CATSGDDVGQDTDTQYF
TRBJ2-3 TRBV6-5 few TRBD2 TGTGCCAGCAGTCTACGACTAGCGGGACCAGATACGCAGTATTTT CASSLRLAGPDTQYF
TRBJ2-3 TRBV3-1 few - TGTGCCAGCAGCCAAGTGAGCGGCGGGTCCAGATTCACAGATACGCAGTATTTT CASSQVSGGSRFTDTQYF
TRBJ2-3 TRBV29-1 few - TGCAGCGTTGACACCGCCGGATTGAGAGATACGCAGTATTTT CSVDTAGLRDTQYF
TRBJ2-1 TRBV5-6 many TRBD2 TGTGCCAGCAGCTTGGTTGGGGGGGGAAACAATGAGCAGTTCTTC CASSLVGGGNNEQFF
TRBJ2-1 TRBV7-9 many TRBD2 TGTGCCAGCAGCGCGGGACTAGCGGGAGTTGAGCAGTTCTTC CASSAGLAGVEQFF
TRBJ2-1 TRBV11-2 many TRBD1 TGTGCCAGCAGCTTAGAAGACAGGGTGGATGAGCAGTTCTTC CASSLEDRVDEQFF
TRBJ2-3 TRBV7-9 - TRBD2 TGTGCCACCCCGGGACTAGCGGGGGTTTTTAGCACAGATACGCAGTATTTT CATPGLAGVFSTDTQYF
TRBJ1-2 TRBV5-5 few - TGTGCCAGCAGCTTGGGACTTACCCCCGTTTATGGCTACACCTTC CASSLGLTPVYGYTF